A selection of T cell receptor beta chains follows, all from one sample in a study of identical twins. TCRdb fed the 5' RACE reads into MiXCR, producing one record per CDR3 protein. Of about 100,000 distinct CDR3 sequences in the sample, 5.9% were seen once. Sequenced material: memory T cells sorted from blood. The receptor set was obtained from a woman aged 50 to 60 in good health. Both conserved end residues are part of each CDR3. The D gene is left open where the match is weak. Size tells how often a clone was seen (once, few, many) or the class of an expanded clone, and some rows leave it out.

j_call,v_call,clone_size,d_call,cdr3_nt,cdr3_aa
TRBJ2-5,TRBV20-1,-,-,TGCAGTGCTAGAGATGCGGAGACCCAGTACTTC,CSARDAETQYF
TRBJ1-2,TRBV6-5,many,-,TGTGCCAGCAGTTACTCGGGCGGAGCAGGCTACTATGGCTACACCTTC,CASSYSGGAGYYGYTF
TRBJ2-3,TRBV6-5,-,TRBD1,TGTGCCAGCAGTACGCCCCACAGGGGGGCAGATACGCAGTATTTT,CASSTPHRGADTQYF
TRBJ1-5,TRBV19,-,-,TGTGCCAGTATAGACAGGTCGACGGCTCAGCCCCAGCATTTT,CASIDRSTAQPQHF
TRBJ1-5,TRBV4-1,many,-,TGCGCCAGCAGCCTTGCAGGGGAGAGGGGTGGACCCCAGCATTTT,CASSLAGERGGPQHF
TRBJ2-2,TRBV19,few,TRBD2,TGTGCCAGTATCCCCGTGGGTAGCGGGGTTGCCGGGGAGCTGTTTTTT,CASIPVGSGVAGELFF
TRBJ2-3,TRBV12-3/TRBV12-4,many,-,TGTGCCAGCACTGGCGGGTATACGCAGTATTTT,CASTGGYTQYF
TRBJ1-5,TRBV28,-,TRBD1,TGTGCCAGCAGATATTCAGGGGGCGCGGGCAATCAGCCCCAGCATTTT,CASRYSGGAGNQPQHF
TRBJ1-5,TRBV6-2/TRBV6-3,many,-,TGTGCCAGCAGTGAGGACGGCCTTAGCAATCAGCCCCAGCATTTT,CASSEDGLSNQPQHF
TRBJ2-3,TRBV5-6,many,TRBD2,TGTGCCAGCATCGATCAGATTGGCGGGAGGGCAGATACGCAGTATTTT,CASIDQIGGRADTQYF
TRBJ2-7,TRBV5-1,-,-,TGCGCCAGCAGCTCAGCCGGGACTGGATCCTACGAGCAGTACTTC,CASSSAGTGSYEQYF
TRBJ1-5,TRBV11-2,many,-,TGTGCCAGCAGCTCTCGGGGGTTTCGGGGCAATCAGCCCCAGCATTTT,CASSSRGFRGNQPQHF
TRBJ1-5,TRBV12-3/TRBV12-4,few,-,TGTGCCAGCAGTTTACCGGGCCAGGGGCCCCAGCATTTT,CASSLPGQGPQHF
TRBJ2-4,TRBV20-1,-,TRBD1,TGCAGTGCACCCTCTCCGGGACAGATAGCCAAAAACATCCAGTACTTC,CSAPSPGQIAKNIQYF
TRBJ2-2,TRBV5-1,many,-,TGCGCCAGCAGCTTGGCCCTGGCAGGGAACACCGGGGAGCTGTTTTTT,CASSLALAGNTGELFF
TRBJ2-3,TRBV7-3,many,TRBD2,TGTGCCAGCAGCCTCTCGGCGGGAGTTTTAGATACGCAGTATTTT,CASSLSAGVLDTQYF
TRBJ2-1,TRBV4-2,many,TRBD2,TGTGCCAGCAGCCAAGATGGACTAGCGGAGGGTGAGCAGTTCTTC,CASSQDGLAEGEQFF
TRBJ1-1,TRBV6-1,-,TRBD1,TGTGCCACCCGGGACAGGGCACCCACTGAAGCTTTCTTT,CATRDRAPTEAFF
TRBJ1-5,TRBV6-7,many,-,TGTGCCAGCAGCGTACAGGCTTCCCCCTATAGCAATCAGCCCCAGCATTTT,CASSVQASPYSNQPQHF
TRBJ2-7,TRBV10-3,many,TRBD1,TGTGCCACGACAGGGGATGACGAGCAGTACTTC,CATTGDDEQYF
TRBJ2-7,TRBV7-2,few,TRBD2,TGTGCCAGCAGCTTTTCTAGCGGGCCCTACGAGCAGTACTTC,CASSFSSGPYEQYF
TRBJ2-5,TRBV2,many,-,TGTGCCAGCCTAGGTCGAGCGGAAGAGACCCAGTACTTC,CASLGRAEETQYF
TRBJ2-2,TRBV10-3,many,TRBD1,TGTGCCATCAAGTCAGCCGACAGGGTAAACACCGGGGAGCTGTTTTTT,CAIKSADRVNTGELFF
TRBJ2-3,TRBV11-2,many,-,TGTGCCAGCAGCATCCCGGTGGGCACAGATACGCAGTATTTT,CASSIPVGTDTQYF
TRBJ2-3,TRBV6-5,many,-,TGTGCCATCTCCTCAGGTGGAGATACGCAGTATTTT,CAISSGGDTQYF